This T cell receptor beta chain is drawn from a study of T cell responses to AZD1222 COVID-19 vaccine. Looking at the study overall: Analysis merged second doses at about 4 or about 12 weeks. Study-wide findings and caveats: Donors were largely white British and mainly female; clonal diversity was possibly underestimated. The reported proportion of spike-specific TCRs targeting unmutated variant regions was nearly half. Seropositivity was recorded at baseline in only a handful of AZD1222 recipients.

The CDR3 consists of 13 residues. Germline-derived CDR1 and CDR2 are SGHVS and FQNEAQ. V was trimmed by 7 bases and J by 5 bases, leaving 14 bases between them. The table lists this clone with a count of one. Its antigen is unknown. Method: immunoSEQ multiplex PCR; TCRdb's copy keeps in-frame clones and lacks some. The data contain 120,000 or so clones, approximately 88% of them seen just once; the ten biggest clones take up approximately 5.4%. The chain employs TRBV7-8 and TRBJ2-5; D possibly matches TRBD1 or TRBD2 (5 bases each). Sequences were derived from peripheral blood, sampled on day 0 of AZD1222 vaccination. This TCR came from an adult in good health. CDR3 loop: CASTRDPAETQYF. The CDR3 region has the DNA TGTGCCAGCACCCGGGACCCAGCGGAGACCCAGTACTTC.